This is a list of T cell receptor beta chains from one sample in a study of CXCR3-negative and CXCR3-positive naive CD8 T cells. TCRdb reprocessed the 5' RACE reads, keeping one entry per CDR3 protein, no DNA. Its listing shows 150,000 or so distinct CDR3 sequences. Sample: naive CXCR3- CD8+ T cells from blood. These receptors were obtained from a human donor in good health. Some clones in this sample may be carry-over from other donors' samples. CDR3s include the opening cysteine and the closing phenylalanine or tryptophan.

J gene | V gene | CDR3 protein
TRBJ1-1 | TRBV7-3 | CASSVTGYVAEAFF
TRBJ2-7 | TRBV6-5 | CASATGGQASYEQYF
TRBJ2-7 | TRBV28 | CASSFQGIGTYEQYF
TRBJ2-2 | TRBV29-1 | CSVDNPNTGELFF
TRBJ1-2 | TRBV2 | CASSNRGTLDGYTF
TRBJ2-1 | TRBV6-2/TRBV6-3 | CASSYSRLAGGTYNEQFF
TRBJ2-2 | TRBV7-3 | CASSLTQTGSNTGELFF
TRBJ2-2 | TRBV6-2/TRBV6-3 | CASSLTTGGDTGELFF
TRBJ2-2 | TRBV10-3 | CAISQPGTSDNTGELFF
TRBJ1-2 | TRBV6-6 | CASSYLTLSVGKDGYTF
TRBJ2-1 | TRBV29-1 | CSVVGRLAYNEQFF
TRBJ2-1 | TRBV29-1 | CSVGDTDNEQFF
TRBJ2-1 | TRBV20-1 | CSARPQGSGANNEQFF
TRBJ2-1 | TRBV23-1 | CASSPRGLHSYNEQFF
TRBJ2-7 | TRBV11-2 | CASSPSRGASYEQYF
TRBJ2-1 | TRBV7-3 | CASSLVVNNEQFF
TRBJ2-5 | TRBV29-1 | CSVIGRREETQYF
TRBJ2-1 | TRBV9 | CASSGASGGPTEQFF
TRBJ1-2 | TRBV7-9 | CASSIRTGDNYYGYTF
TRBJ2-3 | TRBV5-5 | CASSRTGADTQYF
TRBJ2-2 | TRBV7-2 | CASSPLRDDGELFF
TRBJ2-3 | TRBV6-4 | CASRPDRTNTDTQYF
TRBJ2-4 | TRBV19 | CASSISLWDSDYIQYF
TRBJ2-2 | TRBV15 | CATSEIPQARAGELFF
TRBJ2-3 | TRBV28 | CASSRIAWEIGTDTQYF
TRBJ2-2 | TRBV23-1 | CASSQSWQGNTGELFF
TRBJ2-3 | TRBV7-2 | CASSPDSGVDTQYF
TRBJ1-1 | TRBV7-2 | CASSFRGFEAFF
TRBJ2-3 | TRBV10-3 | CAISESDRGPPTDTQYF
TRBJ1-2 | TRBV29-1 | CSVRQGNYGYTF
TRBJ2-4 | TRBV28 | CASSLFGEGRGNIQYF
TRBJ2-3 | TRBV7-3 | CASSSGTNTDTQYF
TRBJ2-3 | TRBV7-9 | CASSFSGRGTDTQYF
TRBJ2-1 | TRBV20-1 | CSARPVEGGYNEQFF